This T cell receptor (beta chain) was retrieved from a study of blood T cell repertoires in COVID-19 (dated by TCRdb to 2019 to 2021). Describing the broader study: Collaborator samples came from the United States, Italy and Spain and covered acute and convalescent phases of COVID-19. The material from the prospective study consisted of cDNA or gDNA derived from T cells, B-cell-depleted T cells, or PBMCs. Subjects who had been exposed to COVID-19, were actively infected with it, or had recovered from it provided the deeply sampled blood TCRbeta repertoires that made up the dataset. A freely available public database, intended as a resource for researchers studying the immune response to SARS-CoV-2, is where the repertoires were released. Samples came from the ongoing ImmuneRACE study (first 160 participants) plus 1,254 subjects from 6 global collaborators. Sample metadata almost always included a de-identified subject ID, COVID-19 status, age in years and sex. Where HLA class I and class II types were available, the types were taken from metadata supplied by the sample provider, not from assay-based typing. Summary of the overall study and its limitations: How much clinical and demographic metadata was included differed by source and by participant, and the metadata was provided uncurated.

Regarding this clone: Which antigen it targets is not known. No clone much larger than this one lies a single base away; base qualities are absent.

The collaborating institutions used their own protocols to collect whole blood in K2EDTA tubes. For TCRbeta analysis, collaborators shipped samples in one of three forms: frozen whole blood, isolated PBMCs, or DNA extracted from either of those sample types. The CDR3 measures 14 amino acids from cysteine to phenylalanine. CDR3 DNA only is kept here, 42 bases in frame from base 1. V sheds 5 bases and J sheds 5 bases, leaving 15 bases between their ends. The germline V gene (reference sequence) specifies MNHEY as CDR1 and SMNVEV as CDR2. TCRbeta CDR3 regions were amplified from genomic DNA by means of the immunoSEQ Assay, a bias-controlled multiplex PCR. The original pipeline was this. Nucleated cell counts per sample were estimated from amplification of reference gene primers within the assay. Sequence reads were collapsed and filtered to measure the absolute abundance of every unique TCRbeta CDR3 rearrangement. Productive Simpson clonality was computed per sample as the square root of Simpson's diversity index over productive rearrangements. Imported from immuneACCESS, the table was reduced by TCRdb to in-frame sequences with V and J called. These copies leave out some clones; in studies compared against another copy, an unresolved V gene accounts for under half, and the cause of the remainder is not known. V and J calls and clone size follow that table, whereas D and trimming were derived from the DNA. Recorded for this sample are over 200,000 clones; about four fifths of them occurred a single time. The ten largest clones take up approximately 4.8% of the sample.

The V gene is TRBV27 and the J gene is TRBJ2-5; the D segment could be TRBD2, given 5 matching bases. The TCR originated in a man in his fifties with active or convalescent COVID-19. The sample consisted of peripheral blood. CDR3 protein: CASSPSGAVETQYF. The sequence in DNA is TGTGCCAGCAGTCCCAGCGGCGCGGTCGAGACCCAGTACTTC.